The clone carrying this T cell receptor (beta chain) was seen repeatedly, ten times or more. Its antigen is currently unknown. The data belong to a study of beta chain features in type 1 diabetes. Looking at the study overall: Across the samples, some 99 million sorted cells were examined in total. Regarding the study as a whole: For cells with high TCR expression, cDNA sequencing could yield over-representation.

Only one heparinised blood draw was taken per donor, and its volume averaged about 120 mL. CD4+ cells of the naive, central memory, regulatory and stem cell-like memory types were sorted via CD45RO/CCR7/CD25/CD127/CD95/CD27. The study reverse transcribed the entire isolated RNA, so it sequenced expressed TCRB transcripts. TCRdb's copy holds only in-frame clones and misses some; the assay was immunoSEQ multiplex PCR. In the table there are around 250,000 clones, 13% to 15% of which are singletons. With 4 bases removed from V and 0 bases from J, the gap between germline ends came to 11 bases. The CDR3 has 16 amino acids. CDR1 is SGHDT, CDR2 YYEEEE, per germline.

The specimen sequenced was naive CD4+ T cells from blood. The receptor's source is a woman in her thirties or forties in good health. This chain joins TRBV5-6 and TRBJ2-6; the D is unclear. CDR3 loop: CASSLVFSSGANVLTF. As DNA, the CDR3 is TGTGCCAGCAGCCTGGTGTTCTCCTCTGGGGCCAACGTCCTGACTTTC.